The rows below give T cell receptor beta chains drawn from one sample of a study of Graves' ophthalmopathy and Graves' hyperthyroidism. TCRdb reprocessed the multiplex PCR reads with MiXCR, giving one entry per CDR3 protein. This sample has nearly 400,000 distinct CDR3 sequences; about 18% occur once, and the top ten carry around 1.5%. Material for sequencing was peripheral blood. The receptors stem from a woman in her late teens or twenties with Graves' ophthalmopathy. CDR3s include the opening cysteine and the closing phenylalanine or tryptophan. A D gene is named only where the DNA matches it firmly. For some rows the clone size is stated as once, few or many, or as a class when expanded; others skip it.

NA	TRBV12-3/TRBV12-4	TRBJ1-1	many	CASSPQGRGIEAFF	TGTGCCAGCAGTCCTCAGGGGAGGGGAATTGAAGCTTTCTTT
NA	TRBV20-1	TRBJ1-5	many	CSAGVQPQHF	TGCAGTGCGGGGGTTCAGCCCCAGCATTTT
NA	TRBV6-5	TRBJ2-7	many	CASSSSSRRGQYF	TGTGCCAGCAGTTCCTCTTCCCGGAGGGGGCAGTACTTC
NA	TRBV28	TRBJ1-5	many	CASSLRGNNQPQHF	TGTGCCAGCAGTTTACGGGGAAACAATCAGCCCCAGCATTTT
TRBD1	TRBV6-2/TRBV6-3	TRBJ1-2	many	CASSWTGSGYTF	TGTGCCAGCAGCTGGACAGGGAGTGGCTACACCTTC
NA	TRBV6-1	TRBJ2-7	NA	CASSTISYEQYF	TGTGCCAGCAGTACAATTTCTTACGAGCAGTACTTC
TRBD1	TRBV12-3/TRBV12-4	TRBJ2-5	NA	CASSPGTGTRETQYF	TGTGCCAGCAGTCCCGGGACAGGGACACGAGAGACCCAGTACTTC
NA	TRBV7-3	TRBJ1-6	many	CASSFAWNSPLHF	TGTGCCAGCAGCTTCGCGTGGAATTCACCCCTCCACTTT
NA	TRBV12-3/TRBV12-4	TRBJ2-2	many	CASSFARELFF	TGTGCCAGCAGTTTCGCTCGGGAGCTGTTTTTT
NA	TRBV29-1	TRBJ1-2	many	CSVEGREGNYGYTF	TGCAGCGTAGAAGGACGGGAGGGAAACTATGGCTACACCTTC
TRBD2	TRBV7-2	TRBJ2-7	once	CASSTDSGNEQYF	TGTGCCAGCAGCACCGATAGCGGGAACGAGCAGTACTTC
NA	TRBV11-1	TRBJ2-7	many	CASSPSRQGLSYEQYF	TGTGCCAGCAGCCCCAGCCGACAGGGACTATCCTACGAGCAGTACTTC
TRBD1	TRBV29-1	TRBJ2-4	many	CSVEGDRALAKNIQYF	TGCAGCGTTGAAGGTGACAGGGCCCTAGCCAAAAACATTCAGTACTTC
NA	TRBV5-5	TRBJ2-7	many	CASSPVRDRTSYEQYF	TGTGCCAGCAGCCCAGTCCGAGACAGGACGTCCTACGAGCAGTACTTC
TRBD1	TRBV19	TRBJ1-5	many	CASSRTGFNQPQHF	TGTGCCAGTAGTCGGACAGGTTTCAATCAGCCCCAGCATTTT
TRBD2	TRBV20-1	TRBJ2-7	many	CSAAGVLAYEQYF	TGCAGTGCCGCGGGAGTCCTCGCCTACGAGCAGTACTTC
NA	TRBV4-3	TRBJ1-2	many	CASSQVYGDPGGYTF	TGCGCCAGCAGCCAAGTCTACGGGGATCCCGGGGGCTACACCTTC
NA	TRBV4-3	TRBJ1-6	many	CASSQDRSSRSPLHF	TGCGCCAGCAGCCAAGATAGGTCATCGCGTTCACCCCTCCACTTT
TRBD1	TRBV6-1	TRBJ1-5	many	CATRGLRNQPQHF	TGTGCCACCAGGGGGCTGAGGAATCAGCCCCAGCATTTT
TRBD1	TRBV10-3	TRBJ2-7	many	CAISTDRGPEQYF	TGTGCCATCAGTACCGACAGGGGGCCGGAGCAGTACTTC
TRBD1	TRBV6-1	TRBJ2-7	many	CASSARDRTYEQYF	TGTGCCAGCAGTGCCCGGGACAGGACCTACGAGCAGTACTTC
NA	TRBV30	TRBJ1-1	many	CAWSGPLGEEAFF	TGTGCCTGGAGTGGGCCCCTCGGGGAGGAAGCTTTCTTT
NA	TRBV20-1	TRBJ2-5	NA	CSAWEEATQYF	TGCAGTGCTTGGGAGGAAGCGACCCAGTACTTC
TRBD2	TRBV27	TRBJ2-5	NA	CASSFLAGGKETQYF	TGTGCCAGCAGTTTTCTAGCGGGGGGGAAAGAGACCCAGTACTTC
NA	TRBV7-6	TRBJ2-5	many	CASSLASGLSLETQYF	TGTGCCAGCAGCTTAGCCTCGGGACTCTCCCTGGAGACCCAGTACTTC
NA	TRBV10-2	TRBJ2-3	many	CASSEPRATDTQYF	TGCGCCAGCAGTGAGCCCAGGGCCACAGATACGCAGTATTTT
NA	TRBV6-4	TRBJ2-6	many	CASSDSSSGANVLTF	TGTGCCAGCAGTGACTCAAGCTCTGGGGCCAACGTCCTGACTTTC
TRBD1	TRBV11-2	TRBJ2-5	many	CASSLGDRVEEDKETQYF	TGTGCCAGCAGCTTAGGAGACAGGGTCGAAGAGGATAAAGAGACCCAGTACTTC
TRBD1	TRBV4-3	TRBJ1-2	few	CASSQAGQGPYGYTF	TGCGCCAGCAGCCAGGCGGGACAGGGCCCCTATGGCTACACCTTC
TRBD1	TRBV12-3/TRBV12-4	TRBJ2-2	many	CASPGQGAGELFF	TGTGCCAGCCCGGGACAGGGGGCCGGGGAGCTGTTTTTT
NA	TRBV6-2/TRBV6-3	TRBJ1-6	NA	CASSYEWGGNSPLHF	TGTGCCAGCAGTTACGAGTGGGGAGGAAATTCACCCCTCCACTTT
NA	TRBV7-2	TRBJ2-7	many	CASSLARRGRPTYEQYF	TGTGCCAGCAGCTTAGCACGCCGGGGGAGGCCCACCTACGAGCAGTACTTC
NA	TRBV6-1	TRBJ1-6	many	CASSERAVPRF	TGTGCCAGCAGTGAAAGGGCAGTTCCACGCTTT
NA	TRBV6-1	TRBJ2-7	many	CASSATRALLYEQYF	TGTGCCAGCAGTGCAACCCGGGCCCTACTATACGAGCAGTACTTC
NA	TRBV12-3/TRBV12-4	TRBJ2-7	few	CASSLPGAVAYEQYF	TGTGCCAGCAGTTTACCAGGGGCGGTGGCCTACGAGCAGTACTTC
TRBD2	TRBV14	TRBJ2-2	many	CASSQRPRVGVAGGPGELFF	TGTGCCAGCAGCCAACGCCCGCGGGTTGGTGTAGCGGGAGGCCCCGGGGAGCTGTTTTTT
NA	TRBV6-5	TRBJ1-5	many	CASSNRDGQPQHF	TGTGCCAGCAGTAACAGGGATGGTCAGCCCCAGCATTTT
NA	TRBV6-5	TRBJ2-2	NA	CASSYSTGLVGELFF	TGTGCCAGCAGTTACTCAACCGGGCTTGTCGGGGAGCTGTTTTTT
NA	TRBV11-1	TRBJ2-7	many	CASSRQTAAYEQYF	TGTGCCAGCAGCCGCCAGACAGCGGCCTACGAGCAGTACTTC
TRBD2	TRBV4-3	TRBJ2-7	many	CASSQDPKIETSEYEQYF	TGCGCCAGCAGCCAAGACCCAAAAATCGAGACTAGCGAATACGAGCAGTACTTC
NA	TRBV6-2/TRBV6-3	TRBJ2-4	NA	CASSYGGLGYIQYF	TGTGCCAGCAGTTACGGGGGACTTGGATACATTCAGTACTTC
NA	TRBV12-3/TRBV12-4	TRBJ2-7	NA	CASSLLFGLTRSEQYF	TGTGCCAGCAGTTTACTGTTCGGGCTAACACGTTCCGAGCAGTACTTC